This passage covers 18 T cell receptor beta chains from one sample sequenced in a study of blood T cell repertoires in COVID-19. The table came from immunoSEQ multiplex PCR; TCRdb's copy has only in-frame clones and leaves some out. The sample records around 230,000 clones, approximately 80% being singletons. The specimen sequenced was peripheral blood. The receptors were sampled from a woman older than 75 with acute or convalescent COVID-19.

This CDR3 reads CASSPRGPIGGEAFF. The CDR3 nucleotides read TGTGCCAGCAGCCCCCGGGGCCCAATCGGGGGAGAAGCTTTCTTT. The V gene is TRBV2, the J gene TRBJ1-1, with TRBD1 as a possible D gene (5 bases). The V gene lost 6 bases and the J gene lost 8 bases, with 22 bases spanning the gap. This CDR3 has 15 amino acids. The V gene's germline CDR1 is SNHLY and CDR2 FYNNEI.

This chain uses TRBV7-3 with TRBJ2-5; 8 bases are a match to TRBD2. V lost 2 bases to trimming and J lost 1 base; unmatched junction nucleotides: 3. Germline V gene data show CDR1 as SGHTA and CDR2 as FQGTGA. The CDR3 totals 15 residues. CDR3: CASSLPGLGQETQYF. The CDR3 DNA sequence: TGTGCCAGCAGCTTACCGGGACTAGGCCAAGAGACCCAGTACTTC.

This clone was observed at least ten times. This sequence joins TRBV5-4 and TRBJ2-1; 11 positions agree with TRBD1. The CDR3 spans 16 residues. Germline V lookup: CDR1 SGHNT, CDR2 YYREEE (reference sequence). V lost 3 bases to trimming and J lost 3 bases; unmatched junction nucleotides: 5. The CDR3 sequence is CASSSKDRGLYNEQFF. CDR3 bases: TGTGCCAGCAGCTCTAAGGACAGGGGGCTCTACAATGAGCAGTTCTTC.

The chain employs TRBV11-3 and TRBJ1-5; 7 bases align to TRBD1. This CDR3 is 14 amino acids long. Per germline, CDR1 SGHNT and CDR2 YENEEA. J lost 3 bases, V lost 5 bases, and 4 bases had no gene match. CDR3 in DNA: TGTGCCAGCAGCCCTGACAGGGTCAATCAGCCCCAGCATTTT. It codes for CASSPDRVNQPQHF. The full variable domain, with the rest looked up from reference TRBV11-3 and TRBJ1-5, is EAGVVQSPRYKIIEKKQPVAFWCNPISGHNTLYWYLQNLGQGPELLIRYENEEAVDDSQLPKDRFSAERLKGVDSTLKIQPAELGDSAVYLCASSPDRVNQPQHFGDGTRLSIL.

This clone was counted a few times. The CDR3 region is CASSPTGAHLDTQYF. DNA for the CDR3: TGTGCCAGCTCACCGACAGGCGCCCACTTGGATACGCAGTATTTT. The chain couples TRBV18 to TRBJ2-3; maybe TRBD1 (6 bases). The germline CDR1 and CDR2 sequences are KGHSH and LQKENI. V gave up 3 bases and J gave up 6 bases, with 16 bases separating them. This CDR3 is 15 amino acids long.

The chain joins TRBV11-2 to TRBJ2-6; TRBD1 matches at 10 bases. Trimming removed 5 bases from V and 12 bases from J; junction bases left unmatched: 13. CDR1 is SGHAT and CDR2 is FQNNGV in the germline V gene. The CDR3 sequence is 16 residues long. As DNA, the CDR3 is TGTGCCAGCAGCGCCCGGACAGGGGGTAGGATGAGCGTCCTGACTTTC. Translation: CASSARTGGRMSVLTF.

V is TRBV19 and J is TRBJ1-1, with 9 bases identical to TRBD1. The V gene end was trimmed by 5 bases and the J gene end by 2 bases; junction bases not matched to a gene: 9. This CDR3 is 16 amino acids long. Germline CDR1 is LNHDA and CDR2 is SQIVND (reference sequence). CDR3 residues: CASSPWTGEFNTEAFF. The CDR3 bases are TGTGCCAGTAGTCCTTGGACAGGGGAGTTTAACACTGAAGCTTTCTTT.

The chain has TRBV19 and TRBJ2-1; 11 bases map to TRBD2. This CDR3 contains 16 residues. The ends lost 5 bases at V and 10 bases at J; junction bases unmatched: 13. Germline-derived CDR1 and CDR2 are LNHDA and SQIVND (reference sequence). For the CDR3, the DNA is TGTGCCAGTAGTTCACAGGGGACTAGCGGACCAAGGGAGCAGTTCTTC. Amino acid sequence: CASSSQGTSGPREQFF.

The rearrangement links TRBV18 to TRBJ1-2; 7 bases align to TRBD1. Trimming removed 1 base from V and 4 bases from J; junction bases left unmatched: 3. Germline V gene sequence: CDR1 KGHSH, CDR2 LQKENI. The CDR3 extends over 14 amino acids. The CDR3 region has the DNA TGTGCCAGCTCACCACAGAGGGGGCCCTATGGCTACACCTTC. Amino acid sequence: CASSPQRGPYGYTF.

This rearrangement joins TRBV5-1 to TRBJ1-2; 7 bases are a match to TRBD1. CDR1 and CDR2 from the germline V gene are SGHRS and YFSETQ. V shed 0 bases and J 6 bases; nucleotides not matched to a gene: 5. There are 14 residues in the CDR3. The CDR3 DNA is TGCGCCAGCAGCTTGGCCGGGACAGAACATGGCTACACCTTC. Protein sequence: CASSLAGTEHGYTF.

The V and J genes are TRBV2 and TRBJ1-5, with D possibly TRBD1 on 5 matching bases. CDR1 and CDR2 (germline): SNHLY, FYNNEI. The CDR3 spans 14 residues. The V end was cut by 6 bases, the J end by 6 bases, with 15 bases between. The CDR3 coding sequence is TGTGCCAGCAGCTACCAGGGTTCACGTCAGCCCCAGCATTTT. This sequence encodes CASSYQGSRQPQHF.

The CDR3 here is CASSIGQAGSTEAFF. The CDR3 nucleotides read TGCGCCAGCAGCATTGGACAGGCGGGGAGCACTGAAGCTTTCTTT. The genes are TRBV5-1 and TRBJ1-1; 7 bases match TRBD1. V lost 4 bases to trimming and J lost 4 bases; unmatched junction nucleotides: 10. The CDR3 runs to 15 residues. The germline CDR1 and CDR2 sequences are SGHRS and YFSETQ.

The CDR3 bases are TGTGCCAGCAGGGGCACAGTAGGAAACACCATATATTTT. It is translated as CASRGTVGNTIYF. The chain is built from TRBV27 and TRBJ1-3; D uncertain. The germline gives CDR1 MNHEY, CDR2 SMNVEV (reference sequence). The V end was cut by 6 bases, the J end by 4 bases, with 10 bases between. This CDR3 is built from 13 residues.

This clone was counted a single time. The chain joins TRBV18 to TRBJ2-7; D gene unclear. CDR3 length: 15 amino acids. Trimming stripped 2 bases from V and 0 bases from J, with 11 bases between. Germline-derived CDR1 and CDR2 are KGHSH and LQKENI. The CDR3 region has the DNA TGTGCCAGCTCACCAGGGCAGGCCATCTCCTACGAGCAGTACTTC. Translating gives CASSPGQAISYEQYF. Filled out from reference TRBV18 and TRBJ2-7, the complete variable domain reads NAGVMQNPRHLVRRRGQEARLRCSPMKGHSHVYWYRQLPEEGLKFMVYLQKENIIDESGMPKERFSAEFPKEGPSILRIQQVVRGDSAAYFCASSPGQAISYEQYFGPGTRLTVT.

This chain joins TRBV6-4 and TRBJ2-2, with D tentatively TRBD2 (5 bases). V lost 7 bases, J lost 7 bases, and 25 bases lay in between. Per the germline V gene, CDR1 is MRHNA and CDR2 is SNTAGT. The CDR3 has 17 amino acids. The CDR3 region has the DNA TGTGCCAGCAACCCGGACTCTCTGGACCCCCACGGCGGGGAGCTGTTTTTT. This gives the protein CASNPDSLDPHGGELFF.

The chain uses TRBV5-3 and TRBJ1-2; no clear D. TRBV5-3 is an ORF, and what it does is uncertain. The CDR3 sequence is 16 residues long. V was trimmed by 0 bases and J by 7 bases, leaving 19 bases between them. CDR3 sequence (DNA): TGTGCCAGAAGCTTGGACCCCGGTCCCACTATCTGTGGCTACACCTTC. It codes for CARSLDPGPTICGYTF.

The chain is built from TRBV6-5 and TRBJ2-1; 8 bases line up with TRBD1. With V trimmed by 4 bases and J by 4 bases, 3 bases remained unmatched. Germline V gene data show CDR1 as MNHEY and CDR2 as SVGAGI. This CDR3 region has 14 residues. CDR3 sequence (DNA): TGTGCCAGCAGTTTCCGGGACAGGTACAATGAGCAGTTCTTC. Translated: CASSFRDRYNEQFF.

The J gene is TRBJ1-5, the V gene TRBV28; 11 nucleotides match TRBD1. Germline lookup yields CDR1 MDHEN and CDR2 SYDVKM. The CDR3 has 21 amino acids. J lost 2 bases, V lost 2 bases, and 17 bases had no gene match. For the CDR3, the DNA is TGTGCCAGCAGTTTAGAATGGTGGGGACAGGGGGGAAAGGTTGGCAATCAGCCCCAGCATTTT. Amino acids: CASSLEWWGQGGKVGNQPQHF. The variable domain in full, completed from reference TRBV28 and TRBJ1-5, reads DVKVTQSSRYLVKRTGEKVFLECVQDMDHENMFWYRQDPGLGLRLIYFSYDVKMKEKGDIPEGYSVSREKKERFSLILESASTNQTSMYLCASSLEWWGQGGKVGNQPQHFGDGTRLSIL.